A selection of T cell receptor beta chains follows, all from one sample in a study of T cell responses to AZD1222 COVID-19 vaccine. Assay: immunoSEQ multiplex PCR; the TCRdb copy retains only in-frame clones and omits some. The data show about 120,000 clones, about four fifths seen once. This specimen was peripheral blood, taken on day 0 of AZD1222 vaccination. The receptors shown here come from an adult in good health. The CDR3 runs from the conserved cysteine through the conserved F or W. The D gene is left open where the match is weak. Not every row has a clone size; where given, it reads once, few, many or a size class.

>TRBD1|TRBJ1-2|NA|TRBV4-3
TGCGCCAGCAGCGCCCGGGACAGGGAACATGGCTACACCTTC
CASSARDREHGYTF
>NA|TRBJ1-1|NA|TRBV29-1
TGCAGCGGGTCAGATAACACTGAAGCTTTCTTT
CSGSDNTEAFF
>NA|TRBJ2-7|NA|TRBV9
TGTGCCAGCAGCCCCCCCCCGGGAACCCTCGAGCAGTACTTC
CASSPPPGTLEQYF
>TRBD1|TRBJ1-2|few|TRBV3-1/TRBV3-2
TGTGCCAGCAGCACGGACAGGGGGCAAGTAGGTGGCTACACCTTC
CASSTDRGQVGGYTF
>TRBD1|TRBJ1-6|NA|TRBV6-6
TGTGCCAGCAGTTACTCGACAGGGCGCAATTCACCCCTCCACTTT
CASSYSTGRNSPLHF
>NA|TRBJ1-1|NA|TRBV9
TGTGCCAGCAGCGTAGAGGACTCCCGAGGAGGCACTGAAGCTTTCTTT
CASSVEDSRGGTEAFF
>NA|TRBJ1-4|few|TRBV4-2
TGTGCCAGCAGCCGGGCGACAGCTGCAACTAATGAAAAACTGTTTTTT
CASSRATAATNEKLFF
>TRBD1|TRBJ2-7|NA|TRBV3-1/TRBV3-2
TGTGCCAGCAGCCCAATGACAGGGGGGACCTACGAGCAGTACTTC
CASSPMTGGTYEQYF
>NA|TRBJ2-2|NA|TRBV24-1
TGTGCCACCATGGGTACCGGGACTGAGAACACCGGGGAGCTGTTTTTT
CATMGTGTENTGELFF
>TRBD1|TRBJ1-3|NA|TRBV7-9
TGTGCCAGCAGCTTGGGACAGCAAAACACCATATATTTT
CASSLGQQNTIYF
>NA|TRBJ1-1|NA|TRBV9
TGTGCCAGCAGCTTTCGACAGTACACTGAAGCTTTCTTT
CASSFRQYTEAFF
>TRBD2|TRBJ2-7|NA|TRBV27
TGTGCCAGCAGTGGTGGGACTAGCGGGCAGACCTACGAGCAGTACTTC
CASSGGTSGQTYEQYF
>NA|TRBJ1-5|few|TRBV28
TGTGCCAGCAGTTTAAGTTTTCAGCCCCAGCATTTT
CASSLSFQPQHF
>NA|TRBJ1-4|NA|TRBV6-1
TGTGCCAGCAGTGAAGCAGCCTTTGCAACTAATGAAAAACTGTTTTTT
CASSEAAFATNEKLFF
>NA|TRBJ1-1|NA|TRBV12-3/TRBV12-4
TGTGCCAGCAGTTTTCTACGGGAAGAAGCTTTCTTT
CASSFLREEAFF
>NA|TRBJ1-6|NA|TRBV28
TGTGCCAGCACCTTGGGCAGGGGCGCCTATAATTCACCCCTCCACTTT
CASTLGRGAYNSPLHF